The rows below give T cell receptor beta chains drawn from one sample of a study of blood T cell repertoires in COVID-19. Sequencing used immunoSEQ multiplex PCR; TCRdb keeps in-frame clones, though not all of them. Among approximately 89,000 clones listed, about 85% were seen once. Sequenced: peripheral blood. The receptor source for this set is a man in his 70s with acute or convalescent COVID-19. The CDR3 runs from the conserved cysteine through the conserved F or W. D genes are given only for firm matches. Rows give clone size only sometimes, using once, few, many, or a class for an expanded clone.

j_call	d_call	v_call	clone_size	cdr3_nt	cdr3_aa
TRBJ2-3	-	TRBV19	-	TGTGCCAGTTCATCACAGGTCACAGATACGCAGTATTTT	CASSSQVTDTQYF
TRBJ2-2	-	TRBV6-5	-	TGTGCCAGCAGTCCCTTCGGGGGGAACACCGGGGAGCTGTTTTTT	CASSPFGGNTGELFF
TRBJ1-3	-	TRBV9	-	TGTGCCAGCAGCGTAGACCAGGGGTACTCTGGAAACACCATATATTTT	CASSVDQGYSGNTIYF
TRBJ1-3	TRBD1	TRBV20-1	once	TGCAGTGCTAGTGTTCCGGGGACAGGCGGAAACACCATATATTTT	CSASVPGTGGNTIYF
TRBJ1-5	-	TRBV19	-	TGTGCCAGTAAGGGGCAGGGCCCCAATCAGCCCCAGCATTTT	CASKGQGPNQPQHF
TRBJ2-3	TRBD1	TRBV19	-	TGTGCCAGTAGTCCAGTAGGGGGCTGGGGCACAGATACGCAGTATTTT	CASSPVGGWGTDTQYF
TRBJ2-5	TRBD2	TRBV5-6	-	TGTGCCAGCAGCTTTTACGGGGGGAAAGGAGAGACCCAGTACTTC	CASSFYGGKGETQYF
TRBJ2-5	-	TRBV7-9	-	TGTGCCAGCAGCAACGTCGGACTGGCCCAAGAGACCCAGTACTTC	CASSNVGLAQETQYF
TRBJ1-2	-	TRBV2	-	TGTGCCAGCAGTGAGCTCAGGAACTATGGCTACACCTTC	CASSELRNYGYTF
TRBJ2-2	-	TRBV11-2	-	TGTGCCAGCAGCGCCTTCAGCTGGCGACGGGCCGGGGAGCTGTTTTTT	CASSAFSWRRAGELFF
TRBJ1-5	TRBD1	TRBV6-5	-	TGTGCCAGCAGTTACTCGCCCCTACAGGGGAGTCAGCCCCAGCATTTT	CASSYSPLQGSQPQHF